This TCR beta chain was found in a study of blood T cells in healthy people across ages. General study points: Diversity estimates from one million T cells were considered underestimates.

Every sample had a minimum of 6 million PBMCs isolated. Then a second PCR, running roughly 7 to 11 cycles, was carried out with a sample-barcoded 5' primer and a J-beta primer mix. With 12 random nucleotides, a template-switch adaptor tagged each individual cDNA molecule. TCRdb reprocessed the 5' RACE reads via MiXCR and lists one record per CDR3 protein. The sample has roughly 700,000 distinct CDR3 sequences; around half are singletons. This CDR3 is built from 15 residues. Germline V gene lookup returns CDR1 ENHRY and CDR2 SYGVKD. Trimming shortened V by 0 bases and J by 4 bases, and 12 bases separated the two germline ends. This clonotype was seen a few times. Its antigen is currently unknown.

The sequence was obtained from a woman aged 55-75 years in good health. The sequenced material came from blood. V is TRBV10-3 and J is TRBJ2-5; D perhaps matches TRBD2 (5 bases). CDR3 amino acids: CAISESSGLGETQYF. CDR3 nucleotide sequence: TGTGCCATCAGTGAGTCGTCGGGGTTGGGAGAGACCCAGTACTTC.